This entry lists 10 T cell receptor beta chains sequenced from one sample in a study of immune heterogeneity within non-small cell lung tumors (dated by TCRdb to about 2018). The TCR template was genomic DNA extracted from bulk tumor tissue, and 600 to 650 ng of gDNA was amplified for each sample. Multiple biopsies per primary tumor were taken during surgery, spaced as far apart as possible within the tumor mass. Patients in the study cohort, which was described as untreated, were newly diagnosed NSCLC cases going through curative surgery. Sequencing was performed on a HiSeq X Ten. The TCR beta CDR3 region was amplified with a multiplex PCR system whose first round of approximately 10 cycles used 32 V-gene forward primers and 13 J-gene reverse primers. TCRdb handled the public reads itself, with Q25 trimming in fastp and clone calling in MiXCR, and kept productive beta chains. Rows are unified per CDR3 protein, each entry keeping the most common DNA and genes. The sample contains some 10,000 distinct CDR3 sequences, 31% of them found a single time. The ten top clones hold over 9% of the sample.

The sequenced sample was lung tumor tissue. The receptors stem from a man in his sixties with non-small cell lung cancer.

The chain recombines TRBV24-1 with TRBJ1-2, with D perhaps matching TRBD1 (6 bases). CDR1 and CDR2 (germline): KGHDR, SFDVKD. The CDR3 consists of 12 residues. V lost 7 bases to trimming and J lost 8 bases, with 13 bases between them. The CDR3 spells CATRGTFGGYTF. As DNA, the CDR3 is TGTGCCACCAGGGGGACATTTGGGGGCTACACCTTC.

This clonotype was observed many times. The V gene is TRBV10-3, the J gene TRBJ2-3; D perhaps matches TRBD2 (5 bases). The CDR3 covers 13 residues. The V gene lost 7 bases and the J gene lost 4 bases, with 12 bases spanning the gap. CDR1 is ENHRY and CDR2 is SYGVKD in the germline V gene. The CDR3, as DNA: TGTGCCATCACGGCATCGCGGGCAGATACGCAGTATTTT. Translating gives CAITASRADTQYF.

The chain combines TRBV14 with TRBJ1-2; D remains unclear. Germline V lookup: CDR1 SGHDN, CDR2 FVKESK. The CDR3 is made up of 17 amino acids. The V gene lost 2 bases and the J gene lost 2 bases, with 18 bases spanning the gap. The CDR3 DNA reads as TGTGCCAGCAGCCAATCCCCGGGGAAAAGAGGGAACTATGGCTACACCTTC. Protein product: CASSQSPGKRGNYGYTF.

This clonotype was counted ten times or more. This chain connects TRBV5-5 to TRBJ2-7, with 10 bases aligning to TRBD2. There are 15 residues in the CDR3. Germline lookup yields CDR1 SGHKS and CDR2 YYEKEE (reference sequence). Germline trimming cut 0 bases from V and 4 bases from J; bases unmatched to any gene: 4. The CDR3 nucleotides read TGTGCCAGCAGCTTGGGTACTAGCGGGATTTACGAGCAGTACTTC. Translating gives CASSLGTSGIYEQYF.

This clonotype was picked up many times. The chain recombines TRBV7-2 with TRBJ2-7; 10 nucleotides line up with TRBD2. Germline-derived CDR1 and CDR2 are SGHTA and FQGNSA. Trimming removed 6 bases from V and 1 base from J; junction bases left unmatched: 3. The CDR3 runs to 14 residues. Here the CDR3 reads CASRPSGGSYEQYF. CDR3 bases: TGTGCCAGCAGACCTAGCGGGGGTTCCTACGAGCAGTACTTC. Combining the CDR3 with reference TRBV7-2 and TRBJ2-7 gives the whole variable domain GAGVSQSPSNKVTEKGKDVELRCDPISGHTALYWYRQSLGQGLEFLIYFQGNSAPDKSGLPSDRFSAERTGGSVSTLTIQRTQQEDSAVYLCASRPSGGSYEQYFGPGTRLTVT.

This clonotype has at least ten counts. The chain recombines TRBV9 with TRBJ2-1; no clear D. Germline loops: CDR1 SGDLS, CDR2 YYNGEE. Trimming removed 0 bases from V and 3 bases from J, with 4 bases in between. There are 13 residues in the CDR3. The CDR3 DNA reads TGTGCCAGCAGCGTAGCATTCTACAATGAGCAGTTCTTC. This gives the protein CASSVAFYNEQFF.

The V gene is TRBV20-1, the J gene TRBJ1-2; TRBD1 aligns across 7 bases. The germline V gene encodes CDR1 DFQATT and CDR2 SNEGSKA (reference sequence). The V gene end was trimmed by 0 bases and the J gene end by 7 bases; junction bases not matched to a gene: 8. The length of the CDR3 is 14 residues. As DNA, the CDR3 is TGCAGTGCTAGAGACATAGACAGGGCTGGTGGCTACACCTTC. Translation: CSARDIDRAGGYTF.

This clonotype was seen ten or more times. The gene calls are TRBV2 and TRBJ1-1; no reliable D call. V was pared by 2 bases and J by 5 bases, with 9 bases between. Germline CDR1 reads SNHLY; CDR2 reads FYNNEI. The CDR3 sequence is 13 residues long. CDR3 nucleotide sequence: TGTGCCAGCAGTGAAAATGGGGTAACTGAAGCTTTCTTT. This translates into CASSENGVTEAFF.

About this clonotype: A read error is likely, as this CDR3 ends without the conserved phenylalanine or tryptophan. The chain links TRBV7-2 to TRBJ2-7; a weak D match, TRBD2 (5 bases). The germline gives CDR1 SGHTA, CDR2 FQGNSA. The CDR3 contains 15 residues. V dropped 0 bases and J dropped 1 base, with 10 bases sitting between them. This CDR3 is CTSSLAARESYEQYL. The CDR3 DNA is TGTACCAGCAGCTTAGCTGCCCGGGAATCCTACGAGCAGTACCTC.

This clonotype occurred a few times. The chain couples TRBV5-6 to TRBJ2-1; perhaps TRBD2 as D (9 bases). From germline, CDR1 is SGHDT and CDR2 YYEEEE. Trimming removed 4 bases from V and 8 bases from J, with 22 bases in between. The CDR3 is made up of 16 amino acids. CDR3 loop: CASSRVGLAGQDEQFF. The CDR3 DNA follows: TGTGCCAGCAGCCGCGTCGGGCTAGCGGGACAGGATGAGCAGTTCTTC. Together with reference TRBV5-6 and TRBJ2-1, the CDR3 gives the full variable domain: DAGVTQSPTHLIKTRGQQVTLRCSPKSGHDTVSWYQQALGQGPQFIFQYYEEEERQRGNFPDRFSGHQFPNYSSELNVNALLLGDSALYLCASSRVGLAGQDEQFFGPGTRLTVL.